These 30 T cell receptor beta chains were all obtained from the same sample, sequenced in a study of blood T cell repertoires in COVID-19. Generated by immunoSEQ multiplex PCR, the TCRdb table keeps only in-frame clones and is missing some. The sample has 370,000 or so clones, around 87% seen once; the top ten hold 1.3%. What was sequenced was PBMCs or T cells enriched from blood (not recorded which). The receptors here all came from a man aged 25-45 years who had recovered from COVID-19.

The rearrangement links TRBV19 to TRBJ2-5; a possible D gene is TRBD1 (5 bases). Trimming removed 4 bases from V and 1 base from J, with 7 bases in between. The CDR3 has 13 residues. The germline V gene encodes CDR1 LNHDA and CDR2 SQIVND (reference sequence). The CDR3 nucleotides are TGTGCCAGTAGTACGACAGTCCAAGAGACCCAGTACTTC. Its translation is CASSTTVQETQYF. The full variable domain, its missing parts supplied by reference TRBV19 and TRBJ2-5, is DGGITQSPKYLFRKEGQNVTLSCEQNLNHDAMYWYRQDPGQGLRLIYYSQIVNDFQKGDIAEGYSVSREKKESFPLTVTSAQKNPTAFYLCASSTTVQETQYFGPGTRLLVL.

In this sample, this clone turned up once. The genes are TRBV7-8 and TRBJ2-7; D might be TRBD2 (6 bases). The germline CDR1 and CDR2 sequences are SGHVS and FQNEAQ. The CDR3 extends over 18 amino acids. V shed 3 bases and J shed 3 bases, with 24 bases lying between them. CDR3 coding DNA: TGTGCCAGCAGCTTGGGAGTGGGTGTGGCTCGGCGGGACTACGAGCAGTACTTC. Amino acids: CASSLGVGVARRDYEQYF.

V and J are TRBV18 and TRBJ1-2, with TRBD1 as a possible D gene (5 bases). The germline gives CDR1 KGHSH, CDR2 LQKENI. This CDR3 contains 13 residues. Trimming removed 2 bases from V and 8 bases from J, with 12 bases in between. CDR3 in DNA: TGTGCCAGCTCACCAGGGCAGGGTTTGGGCTACACCTTC. It encodes CASSPGQGLGYTF.

The chain carries TRBV5-1 and TRBJ1-2; D is possibly TRBD1 (6 bases). Germline V gene sequence: CDR1 SGHRS, CDR2 YFSETQ. There are 13 residues in the CDR3. V was cut by 4 bases and J by 4 bases, with 11 bases left in between. The CDR3 loop reads CASSQGHSYGYTF. Here the CDR3 DNA reads TGCGCCAGCAGCCAGGGACATAGCTATGGCTACACCTTC.

The chain couples TRBV6-2 or TRBV6-3 to TRBJ1-6, with a possible D match to TRBD1 (5 bases). The length of the CDR3 is 15 residues. The germline gives CDR1 MNHEY, CDR2 SVGEGT. V was shortened by 2 bases and J by 7 bases, with 12 bases between the two germline ends. CDR3 DNA: TGTGCCAGCAGTTACCCGACAGCTTTCAATTCACCCCTCCACTTT. This encodes CASSYPTAFNSPLHF.

This rearrangement joins TRBV30 to TRBJ2-7; perhaps TRBD2 as D (6 bases). The V end lost 5 bases, the J end lost 6 bases, and 11 bases lay between the germline ends. CDR1 GTSNPN and CDR2 SVGIG come from the germline V gene (reference sequence). The CDR3 contains 11 residues. CDR3 sequence (DNA): TGTGCCTGGGGGGCGGGGCGCGAGCAGTACTTC. It yields the protein CAWGAGREQYF.

V and J are TRBV5-4 and TRBJ2-3; TRBD1 matches at 8 bases. V was pared by 3 bases and J by 2 bases, with 8 bases of the junction left unmatched. The CDR3 spans 16 residues. Germline V CDR1 and CDR2: SGHNT, YYREEE (reference sequence). CDR3 protein: CASSSTPTGVTDTQYF. Written as DNA, the CDR3 is TGTGCCAGCAGCTCAACCCCGACAGGGGTCACAGATACGCAGTATTTT.

This CDR3 is CAWRLLGTDEQYF. CDR3 coding DNA: TGTGCCTGGAGGCTACTAGGTACCGACGAGCAGTACTTC. V usage is TRBV30 and J usage is TRBJ2-7; possibly TRBD2 for D (5 bases). Germline V gene lookup returns CDR1 GTSNPN and CDR2 SVGIG (reference sequence). The CDR3 spans 13 residues. The V end lost 3 bases, the J end lost 5 bases, and 14 bases lay between the germline ends.

The CDR3 DNA reads as TGTGCCAGCAGGGGGACAGGGGCCTCCTACGAGCAGTACTTC. It translates to CASRGTGASYEQYF. The chain employs TRBV28 and TRBJ2-7; 10 bases line up with TRBD1. CDR3 length: 14 residues. From germline, CDR1 is MDHEN and CDR2 SYDVKM. J lost 0 bases, V lost 6 bases, and 2 bases had no gene match.

The gene calls are TRBV19 and TRBJ1-2; no reliable D call. Germline assignment: CDR1 LNHDA and CDR2 SQIVND (reference sequence). V shed 3 bases and J shed 4 bases, with 6 bases lying between them. CDR3 size: 12 residues. The CDR3 region is CASSMRLYGYTF. CDR3 DNA sequence: TGTGCCAGTAGTATGCGACTCTATGGCTACACCTTC.

V and J are TRBV3-1 (or the pseudogene TRBV3-2) and TRBJ1-1; maybe TRBD1 (5 bases). V lost 4 bases, J lost 7 bases, and 16 bases lay in between. This CDR3 spans 14 amino acids. Germline V lookup: CDR1 LGHDT, CDR2 YNNKEL (reference sequence). CDR3 region: CASSPRRAGGEAFF. The CDR3 coding sequence is TGTGCCAGCAGCCCCCGCAGAGCCGGGGGTGAAGCTTTCTTT.

V and J are TRBV20-1 and TRBJ2-1; maybe TRBD2 (5 bases). CDR1 and CDR2 (germline): DFQATT, SNEGSKA (reference sequence). This CDR3 has 14 amino acids. The germline V and J ends were trimmed by 3 bases and 4 bases, with 13 bases remaining between them. The CDR3 region has the DNA TGCAGTGCTAGTTTGCCGGGGATATACAATGAGCAGTTCTTC. This encodes CSASLPGIYNEQFF.

The J gene is TRBJ1-2, the V gene TRBV6-1, with 8 bases lining up with TRBD1. V gave up 3 bases and J gave up 8 bases; unmatched junction bases: 5. The germline V gene encodes CDR1 MNHNS and CDR2 SASEGT. This CDR3 has 13 amino acids. Here the CDR3 reads CASSEGQVGGYTF. DNA for the CDR3: TGTGCCAGCAGTGAGGGACAGGTAGGAGGCTACACCTTC.

J is TRBJ1-1 and V is TRBV9, with D perhaps TRBD1 (5 bases). Germline V lookup: CDR1 SGDLS, CDR2 YYNGEE. This CDR3 is built from 13 residues. The germline V and J ends were trimmed by 1 base and 7 bases, with 11 bases remaining between them. CDR3: CASSVYGGSEAFF. CDR3 coding DNA: TGTGCCAGCAGCGTATATGGGGGGAGTGAAGCTTTCTTT.

A few counts support this clone. The chain employs TRBV5-1 and TRBJ2-7; possible D gene TRBD1, 6 bases. Trimming removed 2 bases from V and 5 bases from J, with 8 bases in between. This CDR3 spans 12 amino acids. CDR1 is SGHRS, CDR2 YFSETQ, per germline. The CDR3 nucleotides read TGCGCCAGCAGCTTACAGGGAGACGAGCAGTACTTC. Translating gives CASSLQGDEQYF.

V usage is TRBV19 and J usage is TRBJ2-6; maybe TRBD1 (5 bases). CDR1 is LNHDA, CDR2 SQIVND, per germline (reference sequence). CDR3 length: 17 residues. The ends were cut back, 5 bases at V and 2 bases at J, with 16 bases in the middle. CDR3 protein: CASSSQGIQAGANVLTF. As DNA, the CDR3 is TGTGCCAGTAGTTCGCAGGGAATCCAGGCTGGGGCCAACGTCCTGACTTTC. Combining the CDR3 with reference TRBV19 and TRBJ2-6 gives the whole variable domain DGGITQSPKYLFRKEGQNVTLSCEQNLNHDAMYWYRQDPGQGLRLIYYSQIVNDFQKGDIAEGYSVSREKKESFPLTVTSAQKNPTAFYLCASSSQGIQAGANVLTFGAGSRLTVL.

V gene TRBV18 combines with J gene TRBJ1-1; D perhaps matches TRBD1 (6 bases). Per the germline V gene, CDR1 is KGHSH and CDR2 is LQKENI. V gave up 0 bases and J gave up 0 bases, with 11 bases separating them. This CDR3 has 16 residues. The CDR3 DNA follows: TGTGCCAGCTCACCACCTACAGGGTCCCTGAACACTGAAGCTTTCTTT. This sequence encodes CASSPPTGSLNTEAFF.

The chain recombines TRBV5-1 with TRBJ2-2, with 9 bases that match TRBD1. The ends lost 1 base at V and 4 bases at J; junction bases unmatched: 2. This CDR3 has 15 residues. The germline V gene encodes CDR1 SGHRS and CDR2 YFSETQ. The CDR3 loop is CASSLRTGATGELFF. Here the CDR3 DNA reads TGCGCCAGCAGCTTGCGGACAGGGGCCACCGGGGAGCTGTTTTTT.

This chain links TRBV27 with TRBJ2-3; TRBD2 is a possible D gene (6 bases). This CDR3 has 13 residues. V was cut by 4 bases and J by 6 bases, with 11 bases left in between. CDR1 and CDR2 (germline): MNHEY, SMNVEV (reference sequence). This CDR3 is CASSWAEGDTQYF. The DNA of the CDR3 is TGTGCCAGCAGTTGGGCGGAGGGGGATACGCAGTATTTT.

J is TRBJ2-7 and V is TRBV11-2, with TRBD1 matching 7 bases. The CDR3 length is 16 residues. Germline CDR1 and CDR2: SGHAT and FQNNGV. V lost 3 bases and J lost 2; bases outside the gene matches: 10. The CDR3 loop reads CASSFWATGETYEQYF. The CDR3 nucleotides are TGTGCCAGCAGCTTTTGGGCAACAGGGGAGACCTACGAGCAGTACTTC.

The gene calls are TRBV25-1 and TRBJ2-5, with D unresolved. Germline assignment: CDR1 MGHDK and CDR2 SYGVNS. The CDR3 consists of 12 residues. Trimming took off 1 base at V and 5 bases at J, with 5 bases between the two ends. The CDR3 region is CASSEFAETQYF. In DNA form, the CDR3 reads TGTGCCAGCAGTGAATTCGCGGAGACCCAGTACTTC.

The rearrangement uses TRBV30 and TRBJ1-2, with D perhaps TRBD1 (6 bases). The CDR3 spans 15 residues. Trimming took off 2 bases at V and 3 bases at J, with 16 bases between the two ends. The germline CDR1 and CDR2 sequences are GTSNPN and SVGIG (reference sequence). The chain's CDR3 is CAWSPGGSEHYGYTF. The CDR3 DNA reads as TGTGCCTGGAGTCCGGGGGGCAGTGAGCACTATGGCTACACCTTC.

This chain uses TRBV19 with TRBJ1-5; D gene ambiguous. The CDR3 totals 13 residues. V was clipped by 5 bases and J by 5 bases, with 10 bases between them. In germline, CDR1 is LNHDA, CDR2 SQIVND (reference sequence). CDR3 sequence (DNA): TGTGCCAGTAGTGCGCAGGTTTATCAGCCCCAGCATTTT. Its protein is CASSAQVYQPQHF.

This chain links TRBV4-3 with TRBJ2-1; perhaps TRBD1 as D (5 bases). Germline V gives CDR1 LGHNA, CDR2 YSLEER. V lost 1 base and J 8 bases, leaving 15 bases between the germline ends. The length of the CDR3 is 15 residues. The CDR3 is CASSQATLGADEQFF. DNA for the CDR3: TGCGCCAGCAGCCAAGCCACCCTTGGGGCGGATGAGCAGTTCTTC.

The chain uses TRBV6-4 and TRBJ1-6, with D unresolved. The germline V and J ends were trimmed by 3 bases and 0 bases, with 6 bases remaining between them. Germline V gene sequence: CDR1 MRHNA, CDR2 SNTAGT. This CDR3 spans 15 amino acids. The CDR3 sequence is CASSEQSSYNSPLHF. In DNA, the CDR3 is TGTGCCAGCAGTGAACAAAGCTCCTATAATTCACCCCTCCACTTT.

The V gene is TRBV21-1, the J gene TRBJ1-1; TRBD1 reflects the table's D call only, with no check against the DNA. TRBV21-1 counts as a pseudogene. The CDR3 totals 20 residues. Here the CDR3 reads CASSKAGGDRAVELSTEAFF. Here the CDR3 DNA reads TGTGCCAGCAGCAAAGCGGGAGGGGACAGGGCGGTGGAGCTGAGCACTGAAGCTTTCTTT.

This clone was found once. This chain joins TRBV5-1 and TRBJ1-4, with D possibly being TRBD1 (5 bases). CDR3 length: 14 amino acids. Trimming took 0 bases from V and 14 from J, leaving 17 bases between them. Germline CDR1 is SGHRS and CDR2 is YFSETQ. CDR3: CASSLDGLTGGLFF. The DNA of the CDR3 is TGCGCCAGCAGCTTGGATGGGTTAACCGGGGGGCTGTTTTTT.

The J gene is TRBJ2-1, the V gene TRBV24-1, with 8 bases fitting TRBD2. With 0 bases clipped from V and 0 bases from J, the junction kept 6 bases outside the gene matches. The CDR3 has 18 amino acids. Germline loops: CDR1 KGHDR, CDR2 SFDVKD. CDR3 nucleotides: TGTGCCACCAGTGATTTGAGGCTAGCGGGCCTCTCCTACAATGAGCAGTTCTTC. Its translation: CATSDLRLAGLSYNEQFF.

This clone was detected a few times. Other DNA sequences in this sample translate to the same CDR3. This sequence joins TRBV19 and TRBJ2-7, with TRBD1 as a possible D gene (5 bases). V was shortened by 5 bases and J by 3 bases, with 8 bases between the two germline ends. CDR3 length: 12 residues. Germline CDR1 LNHDA, CDR2 SQIVND (reference sequence). The CDR3 DNA follows: TGTGCCAGTAGTGGTCAGGGCTACGAGCAGTACTTC. This sequence encodes CASSGQGYEQYF.

The chain recombines TRBV5-1 with TRBJ2-3; weak D call: TRBD2 (5 bases). Germline assignment: CDR1 SGHRS and CDR2 YFSETQ. CDR3 size: 16 residues. V was clipped by 0 bases and J by 2 bases, with 13 bases between them. CDR3 protein: CASSLEPGISTDTQYF. As DNA, the CDR3 is TGCGCCAGCAGCTTGGAACCCGGGATTTCCACAGATACGCAGTATTTT. The complete variable domain, with remaining parts taken from reference TRBV5-1 and TRBJ2-3, reads KAGVTQTPRYLIKTRGQQVTLSCSPISGHRSVSWYQQTPGQGLQFLFEYFSETQRNKGNFPGRFSGRQFSNSRSEMNVSTLELGDSALYLCASSLEPGISTDTQYFGPGTRLTVL.